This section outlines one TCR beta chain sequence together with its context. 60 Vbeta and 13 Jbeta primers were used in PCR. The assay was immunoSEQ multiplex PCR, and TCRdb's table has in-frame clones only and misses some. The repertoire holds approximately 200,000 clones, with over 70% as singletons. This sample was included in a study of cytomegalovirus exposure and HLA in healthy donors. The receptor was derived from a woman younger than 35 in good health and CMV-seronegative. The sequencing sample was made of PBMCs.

CDR3 in DNA: TGTGCCAGCAGCGTCGGGACTAGCGGGACCGGGGAGCTGTTTTTT. It is translated as CASSVGTSGTGELFF. V gene TRBV9 combines with J gene TRBJ2-2; the match to TRBD2 covers 12 bases. The V gene's germline CDR1 is SGDLS and CDR2 YYNGEE. CDR3 length: 15 amino acids. With 2 bases clipped from V and 5 bases from J, the junction kept 1 base outside the gene matches.